The rows below give T cell receptor beta chains drawn from one sample of a study of PD-1 blockade in classical Hodgkin lymphoma. Generated by immunoSEQ multiplex PCR, the TCRdb table keeps only in-frame clones and is missing some. The sample shows about 21,000 clones, approximately 70% of them seen only once. The material sequenced was peripheral blood mononuclear cells (PBMCs), taken at baseline. Receptor source: a human donor with classical Hodgkin lymphoma. Both conserved end residues are part of each CDR3. Each record gives: D gene, V gene, J gene, clone size, CDR3 DNA, CDR3 protein. D genes are given only for firm matches. Size values are once, few and many counts, or a class for expanded clones, and some rows have none.

>-|TRBV4-3|TRBJ2-5|few
TGCGCCAGCAGCCCCGGTGAGGGTCAAGAGACCCAGTACTTC
CASSPGEGQETQYF
>TRBD1|TRBV25-1|TRBJ2-7|-
TGTGCCAGCAGTGCGGGACAGGGGGCGTACGAGCAGTACTTC
CASSAGQGAYEQYF
>-|TRBV7-3|TRBJ2-1|-
TGTGCCAGCAGCCCTAACACGTACAATGAGCAGTTCTTC
CASSPNTYNEQFF
>TRBD2|TRBV5-1|TRBJ2-7|-
TGCGCCAGCAGCTCGAGCGGGGGCGTCTCCTACGAGCAGTACTTC
CASSSSGGVSYEQYF
>TRBD1|TRBV25-1|TRBJ2-2|-
TGTGCCAGCAGGGCAAGGACAGGGTCAGCCGGGGAGCTGTTTTTT
CASRARTGSAGELFF
>-|TRBV7-9|TRBJ1-6|few
TGTGCCAGCAGCCCCCTCCCGGGGCATTCACCCCTCCACTTT
CASSPLPGHSPLHF
>-|TRBV6-5|TRBJ2-7|-
TGTGCCAGCAGGGGGTACGAGCAGTACTTC
CASRGYEQYF
>TRBD2|TRBV27|TRBJ2-1|-
TGTGCCAGCAGCCCCTCAACTAGCGGGGGGGCCCATGAGCAGTTCTTC
CASSPSTSGGAHEQFF
>-|TRBV10-3|TRBJ1-2|few
TGTGCCAGGATTTACCGGGCCAACTATGGCTACACCTTC
CARIYRANYGYTF
>TRBD1|TRBV28|TRBJ2-3|-
TGTGCCAGCAGTACCCCGACAGGGAGTGGAGATACGCAGTATTTT
CASSTPTGSGDTQYF
>-|TRBV28|TRBJ1-2|few
TGTGCCAGCCAAGGCTATGGCTACACCTTC
CASQGYGYTF
>-|TRBV30|TRBJ1-5|once
TGTGCCTGGAGTGCTAGGACGGGTTCGAATAGCAATCAGCCCCAGCATTTT
CAWSARTGSNSNQPQHF
>-|TRBV4-1|TRBJ2-5|-
TGCGCCAGCAGCCAGGGTGCAGTACAAGAGACCCAGTACTTC
CASSQGAVQETQYF
>TRBD1|TRBV6-1|TRBJ1-6|-
TGTGCCAGCAGTGATCCGGGACAGGGCTTTTTGGCACCCCTCCACTTT
CASSDPGQGFLAPLHF
>TRBD1|TRBV19|TRBJ1-1|-
TGTGCCAGTACCCCCAGACAGGGGCCCTCAAGTCCAGCTTTCTTT
CASTPRQGPSSPAFF
>TRBD2|TRBV6-5|TRBJ2-5|-
TGTGCCAGCAGTTACTCTGGGGGGGGATCGGAAGAGACCCAGTACTTC
CASSYSGGGSEETQYF
>-|TRBV19|TRBJ2-1|-
TGTGCCAGTAGTATGGCCGCCGGGGTGAATGAGCAGTTCTTC
CASSMAAGVNEQFF
>-|TRBV18|TRBJ1-1|-
TGTGCCAGCTCCCTCTCGGGCACTGAAGCTTTCTTT
CASSLSGTEAFF
>-|TRBV7-9|TRBJ1-2|-
TGTGCCAGCAGCTTAGCAATCGGGACGGGCCTTGACTATGGCTACACCTTC
CASSLAIGTGLDYGYTF
>TRBD2|TRBV7-2|TRBJ2-3|-
TGTGCCAGCAGCCCGACCCTAGCGGGGGGGCTAGGTACGCAGTATTTT
CASSPTLAGGLGTQYF
>TRBD2|TRBV15|TRBJ2-2|-
TGTGCCACCAGCAGAGGACTAGCGGGAACCACCGGGGAGCTGTTTTTT
CATSRGLAGTTGELFF
>TRBD2|TRBV28|TRBJ2-7|-
TGTGCCAGCAGTCCCCCCGGGGGGGTCGACGAGCAGTACTTC
CASSPPGGVDEQYF
>-|TRBV19|TRBJ2-2|few
TGTGCCAGTACCTGGACCGGGGCGGGCCGCACCGGGGAGCTGTTTTTT
CASTWTGAGRTGELFF
>-|TRBV15|TRBJ2-5|-
TGTGCCACCAGCAGAGGGGGGGCCGAGGGATTTGAGACCCAGTACTTC
CATSRGGAEGFETQYF
>-|TRBV7-9|TRBJ2-2|once
TGTGCCAGCAGCTCCGACAGACTCAACACCGGGGAGCTGTTTTTT
CASSSDRLNTGELFF
>-|TRBV6-1|TRBJ1-5|-
TGTGCCAGCAGTAACAGGCTAAATCAGCCCCAGCATTTT
CASSNRLNQPQHF
>TRBD1|TRBV27|TRBJ1-1|-
TGTGCCAGCAAAGGGTCGGGGACAGGGGGTACCACTGAAGCTTTCTTT
CASKGSGTGGTTEAFF
>TRBD2|TRBV4-3|TRBJ2-3|-
TGCGCCAGCAGCCAGTTTCGGACTAGCGGGGACACAGATACGCAGTATTTT
CASSQFRTSGDTDTQYF
>TRBD1|TRBV5-1|TRBJ1-2|medium-sized
TGCGCCAGCAGTTCCTCAGGGGGCAACTATGGCTACACCTTC
CASSSSGGNYGYTF
>TRBD1|TRBV10-1|TRBJ2-1|-
TGCGCCAACTTGGCCCCCGGGACAGAGGACAATGAGCAGTTCTTC
CANLAPGTEDNEQFF
>-|TRBV6-6|TRBJ2-7|-
TGTGCCAGCCTGGGATGGGAGCAGTACTTC
CASLGWEQYF
>TRBD1|TRBV4-1|TRBJ1-2|once
TGCGCCAGCAGCCAAGATGTGGCAGGGGGTACGACCAACTATGGCTACACCTTC
CASSQDVAGGTTNYGYTF
>-|TRBV6-6|TRBJ2-1|-
TGTGCCACCCTCTACAATGAGCAGTTCTTC
CATLYNEQFF
>-|TRBV15|TRBJ1-2|-
TGTGCCACCAGCAGGAGGGGACCGTCCGGGGGCTACACCTTC
CATSRRGPSGGYTF
>TRBD2|TRBV10-2|TRBJ2-1|-
TGCGCCAGCAGTGAGCCGGGGGGGCTTTACAATGAGCAGTTCTTC
CASSEPGGLYNEQFF
>TRBD2|TRBV5-6|TRBJ2-1|-
TGTGCCAGCAGCTTCCCCCGGAGCGGGAGTAGGTATGAGCAGTTCTTC
CASSFPRSGSRYEQFF
>-|TRBV7-2|TRBJ2-7|-
TGTGCCAGCAGCTTAGTAACTAACACCTACGAGCAGTACTTC
CASSLVTNTYEQYF
>-|TRBV5-6|TRBJ2-4|-
TGTGCCAGCAGCTTGTCGCGCGCCGGCAAAAACATTCAGTACTTC
CASSLSRAGKNIQYF
>-|TRBV27|TRBJ1-1|few
TGTGCCAGCAGTTTATTTCCGGGAAACACTGAAGCTTTCTTT
CASSLFPGNTEAFF
>-|TRBV6-5|TRBJ2-7|-
TGTGCCAGCAGTTACGATTGGGGCACCTACGAGCAGTACTTC
CASSYDWGTYEQYF
>-|TRBV18|TRBJ1-1|-
TGTGCCAGCTCACCGGACGCCCGGACTGAAGCTTTCTTT
CASSPDARTEAFF
>-|TRBV7-9|TRBJ1-1|-
TGTGCCAGCAGCTTAGCGTACACTGAAGCTTTCTTT
CASSLAYTEAFF
>TRBD1|TRBV4-3|TRBJ2-7|-
TGCGCCAGCAGCCGATCGTGGGACAGAATCTACGAGCAGTACTTC
CASSRSWDRIYEQYF